This is a list of T cell receptor beta chains from one sample in a study of OX40 agonist ivuxolimab in advanced cancers. Clones were sequenced by immunoSEQ multiplex PCR, and TCRdb holds only the in-frame ones, with some missing. The sample contains about 64,000 clones, roughly 80% of which appear only once. Specimen: CD4+ or CD8+ T cells sorted from blood, collected in a trial of the OX40 agonist ivuxolimab. The source is an adult with an advanced solid tumor such as melanoma, head and neck, liver or kidney cancer. Both conserved end residues are part of each CDR3. Each record gives: D gene, J gene, V gene, CDR3 protein, CDR3 DNA. D genes are given only for firm matches.

.,TRBJ2-7,TRBV7-2,CASSLSGPYEQYF,TGTGCCAGCAGCTTGTCCGGCCCCTACGAGCAGTACTTC
.,TRBJ2-7,TRBV18,CASSPGDLYEQYF,TGTGCCAGCTCACCAGGGGATTTATACGAGCAGTACTTC
.,TRBJ2-7,TRBV11-2,CASSARRSYEQYF,TGTGCCAGCAGCGCCCGCAGGTCCTACGAGCAGTACTTC
.,TRBJ2-3,TRBV6-1,CASSFEGTDTQYF,TGTGCCAGCAGTTTCGAGGGCACAGATACGCAGTATTTT
.,TRBJ2-7,TRBV5-6,CASSPGWTYEQYF,TGTGCCAGCAGCCCGGGGTGGACTTACGAGCAGTACTTC
.,TRBJ1-1,TRBV5-6,CASSWERHTEAFF,TGTGCCAGCAGCTGGGAGAGGCACACTGAAGCTTTCTTT
TRBD2,TRBJ2-1,TRBV2,CASRLLSGRMLNEQFF,TGTGCCAGCAGACTCCTTAGCGGGAGGATGCTCAATGAGCAGTTCTTC
.,TRBJ2-2,TRBV5-6,CASRTFGGVGELFF,TGTGCCAGCAGAACTTTTGGGGGAGTCGGGGAGCTGTTTTTT
.,TRBJ1-2,TRBV7-9,CATAPWGLSYGYTF,TGTGCCACTGCCCCCTGGGGACTGAGCTATGGCTACACCTTC
.,TRBJ2-3,TRBV4-1,CASSQNRDTGSQYF,TGCGCCAGCAGCCAAAACCGGGACACGGGGTCGCAGTATTTT
TRBD2,TRBJ2-7,TRBV9,CASSAGTSGTYEQYF,TGTGCCAGCAGCGCAGGGACTAGCGGGACCTACGAGCAGTACTTC
.,TRBJ2-7,TRBV4-1,CASSQDRRWRRPSSYEQYF,TGCGCCAGCAGCCAAGATCGTCGGTGGCGCAGGCCCTCCTCCTACGAGCAGTACTTC
TRBD1,TRBJ1-2,TRBV7-9,CASSKRDRLLGGYTF,TGTGCCAGCAGCAAACGGGACAGGCTCTTGGGGGGCTACACCTTC
.,TRBJ2-7,TRBV29-1,CSVEDWDGYSYEQYF,TGCAGCGTTGAAGATTGGGACGGCTACTCCTACGAGCAGTACTTC
.,TRBJ2-7,TRBV6-6,CASSYVDYEQYF,TGTGCCAGCAGTTACGTGGACTACGAGCAGTACTTC
TRBD2,TRBJ2-1,TRBV18,CASSPPSGLSYNEQFF,TGTGCCAGCTCACCACCTAGCGGGTTGTCCTACAATGAGCAGTTCTTC
TRBD1,TRBJ1-3,TRBV6-6,CASTEGQGYGNTIYF,TGTGCCAGCACCGAGGGACAGGGGTATGGAAACACCATATATTTT
TRBD1,TRBJ2-5,TRBV7-3,CASSPTRGLQETQYF,TGTGCCAGCAGCCCCACCAGGGGGCTACAAGAGACCCAGTACTTC